Below are 30 T cell receptor beta chains sequenced from a single sample in a study of identifying expanded T cells in peripheral blood. Here immunoSEQ multiplex PCR was the method, and the copy in TCRdb shows in-frame clones only, minus some. The sample has approximately 57,000 clones; more than 70% are singletons. The sequenced sample was blood. Every receptor here comes from a person aged 18 to 75 in good health.

About this clone: Other DNA sequences of this sample code for an identical CDR3. This chain joins TRBV6-4 and TRBJ1-1, with D tentatively TRBD1 (6 bases). CDR1 and CDR2 (germline): MRHNA, SNTAGT. The CDR3 covers 13 residues. Deletions cut 2 bases from V and 4 bases from J, with 8 bases between. As DNA, the CDR3 is TGTGCCAGCAGTGACGAGGGGGGCACTGAAGCTTTCTTT. Translation: CASSDEGGTEAFF.

The gene calls are TRBV19 and TRBJ2-2; 9 nucleotides line up with TRBD2. The CDR3 is made up of 13 amino acids. Germline CDR1 reads LNHDA; CDR2 reads SQIVND (reference sequence). V lost 7 bases to trimming and J lost 6 bases; unmatched junction nucleotides: 3. CDR3 nucleotide sequence: TGTGCCAGTAATAGCGGGAGCCCCGGGGAGCTGTTTTTT. The encoded protein is CASNSGSPGELFF.

The J gene is TRBJ2-1, the V gene TRBV29-1; unclear D gene. Germline V gene lookup returns CDR1 SQVTM and CDR2 ANQGSEA. This CDR3 has 13 amino acids. V gave up 6 bases and J gave up 1 base, with 10 bases separating them. The CDR3 DNA follows: TGCAGCGTCCACGGCCTTTCCTACAATGAGCAGTTCTTC. This sequence encodes CSVHGLSYNEQFF.

This chain connects TRBV29-1 to TRBJ2-3, with unresolved D. CDR1 and CDR2 (germline): SQVTM, ANQGSEA. V was cut by 4 bases and J by 1 base, with 9 bases left in between. There are 13 residues in the CDR3. DNA for the CDR3: TGCAGCGTTGGGAGCTCTCGCACAGATACGCAGTATTTT. Amino acids: CSVGSSRTDTQYF.

V is TRBV7-2 and J is TRBJ2-5; maybe TRBD1 (6 bases). This CDR3 is 15 amino acids long. Trimming removed 6 bases from V and 0 bases from J, with 14 bases in between. Germline CDR1 and CDR2: SGHTA and FQGNSA. The CDR3 DNA follows: TGTGCCAGCAGACCCGGACAGATTAACCAAGAGACCCAGTACTTC. Its translation is CASRPGQINQETQYF. Combining the CDR3 with reference TRBV7-2 and TRBJ2-5 gives the whole variable domain GAGVSQSPSNKVTEKGKDVELRCDPISGHTALYWYRQSLGQGLEFLIYFQGNSAPDKSGLPSDRFSAERTGGSVSTLTIQRTQQEDSAVYLCASRPGQINQETQYFGPGTRLLVL.

V is TRBV10-3 and J is TRBJ2-3, with TRBD2 identical over 8 bases. V lost 3 bases, J lost 6 bases, and 17 bases stayed unmatched. Germline-derived CDR1 and CDR2 are ENHRY and SYGVKD. This CDR3 is built from 18 residues. The CDR3 loop reads CAISDPLGLAGLGDTQYF. The CDR3 coding sequence is TGTGCCATCAGTGACCCCCTTGGGTTAGCGGGATTGGGGGATACGCAGTATTTT.

In this sample, this clone turned up once. V and J are TRBV7-2 and TRBJ1-2, with TRBD1 matching over 7 bases. The V segment lost 6 bases and the J segment 5 bases; nucleotides outside the gene matches: 9. CDR3 length: 14 amino acids. Per the germline V gene, CDR1 is SGHTA and CDR2 is FQGNSA. CDR3: CASSTDRRAYGYTF. In nucleotides, the CDR3 is TGTGCCAGCAGTACGGACAGGCGGGCTTATGGCTACACCTTC.

The J gene is TRBJ2-7, the V gene TRBV4-1, with D tentatively TRBD1 or TRBD2 (5 bases each). Germline loops: CDR1 MGHRA, CDR2 YSYEKL. The CDR3 runs to 14 residues. Trimming stripped 4 bases from V and 2 bases from J, with 12 bases between. The DNA for the CDR3 is TGCGCCAGCAGCCTTGGGACCGGAGCCTACGAGCAGTACTTC. As protein: CASSLGTGAYEQYF.

The chain links TRBV7-2 to TRBJ2-1, with 11 bases matching TRBD2. V lost 3 bases and J lost 6; bases outside the gene matches: 7. Germline V gene data show CDR1 as SGHTA and CDR2 as FQGNSA. CDR3 length: 16 residues. CDR3 loop: CASSFMGLAGGNEQFF. The CDR3 bases are TGTGCCAGCAGCTTTATGGGGCTAGCGGGAGGCAATGAGCAGTTCTTC.

This rearrangement joins TRBV27 to TRBJ2-3; D not resolved. Germline V gives CDR1 MNHEY, CDR2 SMNVEV (reference sequence). This CDR3 has 13 residues. V was clipped by 4 bases and J by 3 bases, with 8 bases between them. The CDR3 loop is CASSSRVTDTQYF. CDR3 coding DNA: TGTGCCAGCAGTTCCCGGGTGACAGATACGCAGTATTTT.

V gene TRBV7-6 combines with J gene TRBJ2-3; D is ambiguous. CDR1 SGHVS and CDR2 FNYEAQ come from the germline V gene. The CDR3 is 12 residues long. Trimming cost V 2 bases and J 5 bases, with 5 bases left between them. The CDR3 region is CASSLMRDTQYF. CDR3 coding DNA: TGTGCCAGCAGCTTAATGCGAGATACGCAGTATTTT.

CDR3 amino acids: CASSATGGREQYF. CDR3 sequence (DNA): TGTGCCAGCAGTGCCACAGGGGGACGGGAGCAGTACTTC. The chain couples TRBV6-1 to TRBJ2-7, with 8 bases identical to TRBD1. The CDR3 runs 13 residues. The junction had 6 bases not matched to a gene; V was cut back by 4 bases and J by 7 bases. The germline gives CDR1 MNHNS, CDR2 SASEGT.

In DNA form, the CDR3 reads TGTGCCACCGCGCCGGGGACAGCCTACGAGCAGTACTTC. This sequence encodes CATAPGTAYEQYF. The V call is TRBV7-2, the J call TRBJ2-7, with 7 bases that match TRBD1. Germline assignment: CDR1 SGHTA and CDR2 FQGNSA. Trimming removed 10 bases from V and 2 bases from J; junction bases left unmatched: 8. CDR3 length: 13 residues.

The sample holds one count of this clone. The V call is TRBV5-6, the J call TRBJ2-2; 7 bases fit TRBD2. V lost 4 bases to trimming and J lost 7 bases; unmatched junction nucleotides: 7. The germline gives CDR1 SGHDT, CDR2 YYEEEE. CDR3 length equals 14 residues. CDR3 in amino acids: CASSTGLGGGELFF. CDR3 nucleotides: TGTGCCAGCAGCACTGGACTAGGCGGCGGGGAGCTGTTTTTT.

This clone was counted a single time. V is TRBV28 and J is TRBJ1-4; no clear D. From germline, CDR1 is MDHEN and CDR2 SYDVKM. The CDR3 loop spans 11 amino acids. Trimming shortened V by 3 bases and J by 8 bases, and 4 bases separated the two germline ends. This CDR3 reads CASSFSEKLFF. CDR3 DNA: TGTGCCAGCAGTTTTTCGGAAAAACTGTTTTTT.

CDR3 protein: CASRQNSYGYTF. The CDR3 DNA reads as TGTGCCAGTAGACAGAATTCTTATGGCTACACCTTC. The gene calls are TRBV19 and TRBJ1-2, with D hard to call. The CDR3 extends over 12 amino acids. V lost 6 bases, J lost 5 bases, and 10 bases lay in between. Germline-derived CDR1 and CDR2 are LNHDA and SQIVND (reference sequence).

This clone has just one count. V and J are TRBV6-5 and TRBJ2-1; 9 nucleotides line up with TRBD2. After removal of 7 bases from V and 9 bases from J, the junction contained 10 bases not matched to a gene. CDR3 length: 14 amino acids. Germline V gene data show CDR1 as MNHEY and CDR2 as SVGAGI. CDR3 region: CASTLQRGAGEQFF. CDR3 in DNA: TGTGCCAGCACCCTTCAGCGGGGGGCTGGTGAGCAGTTCTTC.

On this clone itself: As the CDR3 is not closed by the conserved phenylalanine or tryptophan, this likely results from a read error. The limits of the CDR3 on the DNA are not certain, so only TCRdb's listed CDR3 is given. J is TRBJ1-2 and V is TRBV14. A total of 12 residues make up the CDR3, ends included. Germline loops: CDR1 SGHDN, CDR2 FVKESK. The CDR3 loop reads CASSQGDSAPCA.

This clone has only a few counts. The V gene is TRBV6-1, the J gene TRBJ1-5, with TRBD1 matching 11 bases. Germline V lookup: CDR1 MNHNS, CDR2 SASEGT. This CDR3 has 16 residues. Trimming cost V 5 bases and J 5 bases; bases outside gene matches: 8. The CDR3 is CASSQERGQGDQPQHF. CDR3 sequence (DNA): TGTGCCAGCAGTCAAGAAAGGGGACAGGGGGATCAGCCCCAGCATTTT.

The chain couples TRBV19 to TRBJ2-3; 8 bases fit TRBD1. J lost 5 bases, V lost 6 bases, and 4 bases had no gene match. Germline V lookup: CDR1 LNHDA, CDR2 SQIVND (reference sequence). The CDR3 spans 13 residues. The CDR3 here is CASRGTGGDTQYF. CDR3 in DNA: TGTGCCAGTAGGGGGACAGGAGGAGATACGCAGTATTTT.

This clone was seen a handful of times. This chain joins TRBV21-1 and TRBJ1-5; TRBD1, the D gene given by the table, was not confirmed from the DNA. TRBV21-1 represents a pseudogene. This CDR3 has 13 amino acids. This CDR3 reads CASSKVADQPQHF. Written as DNA, the CDR3 is TGTGCCAGCAGCAAAGTGGCAGATCAGCCCCAGCATTTT.

J is TRBJ1-3 and V is TRBV14; D unclear. V lost 1 base, J lost 0 bases, and 13 bases lay in between. Germline-derived CDR1 and CDR2 are SGHDN and FVKESK. The CDR3 length is 17 residues. CDR3 DNA sequence: TGTGCCAGCAGCCAAGTGGCCAGTTTTTACTCTGGAAACACCATATATTTT. Translation: CASSQVASFYSGNTIYF.

The chain joins TRBV2 to TRBJ1-2; 8 positions match TRBD1. The junction had 18 bases not matched to a gene; V was cut back by 7 bases and J by 14 bases. CDR1 is SNHLY, CDR2 FYNNEI, per germline. The CDR3 runs to 14 residues. CDR3 nucleotides: TGTGCCAGCAAGAAGGGACAGGCTGGTCCTATTGAGACCTTC. It is translated as CASKKGQAGPIETF.

The chain is built from TRBV6-5 and TRBJ2-2; TRBD2 is a possible D gene (6 bases). The V gene lost 8 bases and the J gene lost 2 bases, with 15 bases spanning the gap. The CDR3 is 15 residues long. Germline V gene data show CDR1 as MNHEY and CDR2 as SVGAGI. The CDR3 is CASRRIGLNTGELFF. Written as DNA, the CDR3 is TGTGCCAGCCGTCGGATAGGACTAAACACCGGGGAGCTGTTTTTT.

The chain combines TRBV2 with TRBJ1-5; 9 bases agree with TRBD1. The V gene's germline CDR1 is SNHLY and CDR2 FYNNEI. The CDR3 contains 15 residues. Trimming cost V 8 bases and J 0 bases; bases outside gene matches: 5. CDR3 bases: TGTGCCAGCTCAGGGACAGGGAATAGCAATCAGCCCCAGCATTTT. It encodes CASSGTGNSNQPQHF.

CDR3 sequence reads: CASSPTQGTPTVETQYF. CDR3 nucleotides: TGTGCCAGCAGCCCCACCCAGGGGACACCTACAGTTGAGACCCAGTACTTC. This sequence joins TRBV27 and TRBJ2-5, with D possibly being TRBD1 (6 bases). CDR3 length: 17 residues. V gave up 6 bases and J gave up 5 bases, with 25 bases separating them. The germline V gene encodes CDR1 MNHEY and CDR2 SMNVEV (reference sequence).

The chain has TRBV28 and TRBJ2-7, with 9 bases lining up with TRBD1. Losses at the gene ends were 11 bases for V and 3 bases for J; bases not matched to a gene: 8. The length of the CDR3 is 13 residues. Germline assignment: CDR1 MDHEN and CDR2 SYDVKM. This CDR3 reads CAHGQGPLYEQYF. The CDR3 bases are TGTGCCCATGGACAGGGGCCCCTCTACGAGCAGTACTTC.

The chain has TRBV6-4 and TRBJ2-1, with a possible D match to TRBD2 (5 bases). V was shortened by 2 bases and J by 5 bases, with 10 bases between the two germline ends. This CDR3 spans 14 amino acids. Germline loops: CDR1 MRHNA, CDR2 SNTAGT. This CDR3 reads CASSDDGEHNEQFF. In DNA, the CDR3 is TGTGCCAGCAGTGACGATGGGGAGCACAATGAGCAGTTCTTC.

The chain combines TRBV29-1 with TRBJ1-1; no clear D gene. This CDR3 comprises 13 residues. Per germline, CDR1 SQVTM and CDR2 ANQGSEA. V was trimmed by 3 bases and J by 2 bases, leaving 10 bases between them. The CDR3 region has the DNA TGCAGCGTTGAGAGGACGGGAAACACTGAAGCTTTCTTT. It is translated as CSVERTGNTEAFF.

This rearrangement joins TRBV4-1 to TRBJ2-4, with a tentative D call TRBD2 (6 bases). This CDR3 comprises 22 residues. Germline V gene lookup returns CDR1 MGHRA and CDR2 YSYEKL. The ends were cut back, 1 base at V and 0 bases at J, with 28 bases in the middle. Here the CDR3 DNA reads TGCGCCAGCAGCCAAGGACCAGGAGGGAGTGGCCAACAAGCTGGAGCCAAAAACATTCAGTACTTC. It is translated as CASSQGPGGSGQQAGAKNIQYF.